Listed below are T cell receptor beta chains from one sample, sequenced in a study of shared clonotypes between healthy human individuals. Sequenced by immunoSEQ multiplex PCR; TCRdb stores in-frame clones only, minus some. This table has about 2.1 million clones, about 93% appearing once. What was sequenced was naive CD8+ T cells from PBMCs. The receptors were gathered from a man aged 18 to 29 in good health. Some clones in this sample may be carry-over from other donors' samples. CDR3s leave out the opening cysteine and the closing phenylalanine or tryptophan.

j_call,v_call,cdr3_aa
TRBJ2-1,TRBV6-1,ASSEGTSGPDGEQF
TRBJ2-1,TRBV27,ASSFRDYLNNEQF
TRBJ2-2,TRBV9,ASSGFSGRENTGELF
TRBJ1-1,TRBV6-5,ASSYTYGTNTEAF
TRBJ2-7,TRBV27,ASSLGQGNRVGQY
TRBJ2-7,TRBV4-2,ASSQGVEYEQY
TRBJ2-1,TRBV27,ASTISGSSYNEQF
TRBJ1-1,TRBV9,ASSGGMRPPAEAF
TRBJ2-5,TRBV18,ASSPHQGRGETQY
TRBJ2-2,TRBV4-2,ASSPTGLADLRELF
.,TRBV6-4,ASKSTGPEQY
TRBJ2-1,TRBV27,ASRSLPNFEAGRYNEQF
TRBJ2-7,TRBV11-2,ASSGQKQNPAYEQY
TRBJ2-4,TRBV11-2,ASSLGTSRAKNIQY
TRBJ1-2,TRBV28,ASSLQGTYYGYT
TRBJ2-1,TRBV29-1,SVDRDNEQF
TRBJ2-7,TRBV9,ASSAGLADYEQY
TRBJ2-1,TRBV27,ASRRLAIYNEQF
TRBJ1-4,TRBV27,ASSFSAGQINEKLF
TRBJ2-7,TRBV28,ASKSTGSAEQY
TRBJ2-7,TRBV9,ASSVSPGVGEQY
TRBJ1-3,TRBV7-2,ASSLARQGPSSIVAGNTIY
TRBJ1-2,TRBV15,ATSSRQGTNYGYT
TRBJ2-2,TRBV7-3,ASSFYLAGGPNGELF
TRBJ2-3,TRBV5-1,ASSWNLAGVGDTQY
TRBJ1-1,TRBV6-5,ASSSVGVGAVWAF
TRBJ1-1,TRBV19,ASTDRNTEAF
TRBJ1-5,TRBV27,ASSLTGNSNQPQH
TRBJ2-5,TRBV2,ASSVPRAGHRQPETQY
TRBJ2-7,TRBV13,ASSSSSGQTTYEQY
TRBJ2-7,TRBV19,ASSMRQFPSYEQY
TRBJ2-1,TRBV6-6,ASSGSRDRGNEQF
TRBJ2-1,TRBV5-1,ASSLQGPAQF
TRBJ2-1,TRBV7-2,ASSLDAGAAYNEQF
TRBJ2-2,TRBV19,ASSPGGAATGELF